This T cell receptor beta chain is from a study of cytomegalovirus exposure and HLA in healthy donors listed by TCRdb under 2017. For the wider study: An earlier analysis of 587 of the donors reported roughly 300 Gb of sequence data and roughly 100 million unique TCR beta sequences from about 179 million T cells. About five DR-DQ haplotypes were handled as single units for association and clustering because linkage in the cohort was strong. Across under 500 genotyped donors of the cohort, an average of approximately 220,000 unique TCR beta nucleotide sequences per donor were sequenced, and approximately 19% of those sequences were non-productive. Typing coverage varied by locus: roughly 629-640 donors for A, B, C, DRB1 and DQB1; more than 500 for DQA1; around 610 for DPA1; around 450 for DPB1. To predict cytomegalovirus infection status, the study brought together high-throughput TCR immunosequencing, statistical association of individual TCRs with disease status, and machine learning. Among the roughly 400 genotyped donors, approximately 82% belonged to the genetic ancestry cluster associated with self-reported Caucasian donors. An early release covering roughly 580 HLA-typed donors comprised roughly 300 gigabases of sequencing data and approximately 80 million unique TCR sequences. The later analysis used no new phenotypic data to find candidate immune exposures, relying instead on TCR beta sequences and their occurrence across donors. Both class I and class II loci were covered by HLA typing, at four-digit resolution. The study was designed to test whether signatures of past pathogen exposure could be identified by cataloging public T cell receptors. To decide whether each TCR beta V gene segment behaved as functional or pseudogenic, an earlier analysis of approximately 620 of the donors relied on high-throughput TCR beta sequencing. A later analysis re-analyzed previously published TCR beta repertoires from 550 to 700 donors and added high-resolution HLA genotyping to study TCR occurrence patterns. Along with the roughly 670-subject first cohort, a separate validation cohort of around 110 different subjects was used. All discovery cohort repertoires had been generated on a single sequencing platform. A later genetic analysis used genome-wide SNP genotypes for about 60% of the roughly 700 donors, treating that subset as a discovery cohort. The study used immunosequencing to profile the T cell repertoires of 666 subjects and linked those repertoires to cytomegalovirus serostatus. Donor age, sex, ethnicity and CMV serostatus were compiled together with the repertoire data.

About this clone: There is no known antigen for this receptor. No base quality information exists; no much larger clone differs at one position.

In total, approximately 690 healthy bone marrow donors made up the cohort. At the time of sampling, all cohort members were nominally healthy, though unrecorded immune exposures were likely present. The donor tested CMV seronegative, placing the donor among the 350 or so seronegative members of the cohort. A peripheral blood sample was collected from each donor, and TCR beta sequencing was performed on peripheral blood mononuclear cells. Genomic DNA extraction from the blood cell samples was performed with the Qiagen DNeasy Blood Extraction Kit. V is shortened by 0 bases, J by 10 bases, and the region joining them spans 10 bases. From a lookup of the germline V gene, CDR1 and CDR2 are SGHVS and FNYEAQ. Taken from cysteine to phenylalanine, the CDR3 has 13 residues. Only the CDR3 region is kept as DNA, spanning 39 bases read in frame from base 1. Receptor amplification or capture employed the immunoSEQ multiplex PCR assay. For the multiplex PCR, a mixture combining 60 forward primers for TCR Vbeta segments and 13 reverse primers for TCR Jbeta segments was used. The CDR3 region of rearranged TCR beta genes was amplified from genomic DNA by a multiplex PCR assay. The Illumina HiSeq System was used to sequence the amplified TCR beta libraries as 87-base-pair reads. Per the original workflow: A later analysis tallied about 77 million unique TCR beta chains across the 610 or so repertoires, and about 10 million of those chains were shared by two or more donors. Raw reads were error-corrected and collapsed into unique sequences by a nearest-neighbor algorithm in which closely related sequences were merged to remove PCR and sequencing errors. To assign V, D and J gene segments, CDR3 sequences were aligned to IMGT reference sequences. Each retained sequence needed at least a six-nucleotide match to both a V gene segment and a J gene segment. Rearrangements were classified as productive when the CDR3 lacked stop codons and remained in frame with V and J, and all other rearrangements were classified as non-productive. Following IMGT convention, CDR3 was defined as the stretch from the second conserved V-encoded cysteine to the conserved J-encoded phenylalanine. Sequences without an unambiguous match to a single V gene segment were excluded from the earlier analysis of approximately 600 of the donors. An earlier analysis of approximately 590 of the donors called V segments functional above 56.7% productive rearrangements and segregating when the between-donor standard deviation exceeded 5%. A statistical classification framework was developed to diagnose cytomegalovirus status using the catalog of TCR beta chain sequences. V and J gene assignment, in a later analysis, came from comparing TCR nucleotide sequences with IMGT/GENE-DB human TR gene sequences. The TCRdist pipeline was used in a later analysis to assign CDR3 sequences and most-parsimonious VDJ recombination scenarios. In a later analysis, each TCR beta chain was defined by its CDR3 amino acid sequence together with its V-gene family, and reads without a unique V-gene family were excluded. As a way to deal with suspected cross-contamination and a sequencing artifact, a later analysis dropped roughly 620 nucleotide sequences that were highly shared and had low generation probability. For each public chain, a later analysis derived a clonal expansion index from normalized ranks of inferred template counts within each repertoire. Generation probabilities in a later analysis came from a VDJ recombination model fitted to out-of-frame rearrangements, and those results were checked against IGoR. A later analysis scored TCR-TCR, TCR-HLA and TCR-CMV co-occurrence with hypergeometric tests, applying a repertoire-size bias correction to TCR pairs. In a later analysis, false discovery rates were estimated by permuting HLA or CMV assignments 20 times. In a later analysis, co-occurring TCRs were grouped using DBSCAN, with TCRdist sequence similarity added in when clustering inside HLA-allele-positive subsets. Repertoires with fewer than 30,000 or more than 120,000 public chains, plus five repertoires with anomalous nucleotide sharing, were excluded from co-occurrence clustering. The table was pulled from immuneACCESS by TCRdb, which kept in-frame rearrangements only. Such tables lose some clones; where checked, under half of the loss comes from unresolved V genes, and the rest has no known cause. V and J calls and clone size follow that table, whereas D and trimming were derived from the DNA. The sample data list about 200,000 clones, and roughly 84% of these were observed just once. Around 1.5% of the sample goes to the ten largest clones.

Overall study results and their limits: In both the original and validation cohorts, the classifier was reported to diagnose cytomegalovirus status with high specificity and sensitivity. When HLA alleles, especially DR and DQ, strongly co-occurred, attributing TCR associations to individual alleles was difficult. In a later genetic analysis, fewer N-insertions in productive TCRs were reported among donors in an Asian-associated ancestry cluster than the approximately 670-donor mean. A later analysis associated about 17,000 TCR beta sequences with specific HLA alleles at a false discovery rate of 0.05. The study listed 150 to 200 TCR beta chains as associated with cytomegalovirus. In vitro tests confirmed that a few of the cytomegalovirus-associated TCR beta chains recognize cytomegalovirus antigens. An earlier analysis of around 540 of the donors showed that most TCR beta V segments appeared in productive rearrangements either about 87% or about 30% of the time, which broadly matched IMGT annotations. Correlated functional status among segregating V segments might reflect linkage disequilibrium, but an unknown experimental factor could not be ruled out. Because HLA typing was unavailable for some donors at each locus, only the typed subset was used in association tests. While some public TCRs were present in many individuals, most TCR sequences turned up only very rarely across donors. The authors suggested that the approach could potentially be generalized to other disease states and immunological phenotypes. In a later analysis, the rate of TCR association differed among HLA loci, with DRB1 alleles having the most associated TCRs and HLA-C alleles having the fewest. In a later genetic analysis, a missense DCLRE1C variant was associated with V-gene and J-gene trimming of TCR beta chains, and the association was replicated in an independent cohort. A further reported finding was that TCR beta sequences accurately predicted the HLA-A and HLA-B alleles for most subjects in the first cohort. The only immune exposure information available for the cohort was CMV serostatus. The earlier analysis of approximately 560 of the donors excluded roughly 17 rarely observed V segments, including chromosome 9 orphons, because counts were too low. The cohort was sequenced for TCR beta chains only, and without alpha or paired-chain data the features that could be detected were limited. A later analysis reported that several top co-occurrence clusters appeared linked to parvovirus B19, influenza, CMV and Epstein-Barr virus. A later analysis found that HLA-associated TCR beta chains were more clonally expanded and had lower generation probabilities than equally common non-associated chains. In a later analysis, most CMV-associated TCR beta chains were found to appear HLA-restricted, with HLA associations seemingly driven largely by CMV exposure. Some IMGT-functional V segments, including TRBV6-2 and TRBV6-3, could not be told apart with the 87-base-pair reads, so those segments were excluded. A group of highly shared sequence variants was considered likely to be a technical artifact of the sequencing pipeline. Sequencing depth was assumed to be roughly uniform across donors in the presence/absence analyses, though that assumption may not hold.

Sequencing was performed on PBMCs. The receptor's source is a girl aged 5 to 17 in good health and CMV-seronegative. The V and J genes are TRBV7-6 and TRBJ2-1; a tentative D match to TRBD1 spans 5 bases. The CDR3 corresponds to CASSLALGPEQFF. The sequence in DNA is TGTGCCAGCAGCTTAGCGCTGGGGCCCGAGCAGTTCTTC.